A selection of T cell receptor beta chains follows, all from one sample in a study of T cell responses to AZD1222 COVID-19 vaccine. Measured with immunoSEQ multiplex PCR; TCRdb has only the in-frame clones, and not every one. Of about 100,000 clones listed, approximately 87% are singletons. Sequences were derived from peripheral blood, sampled on day 0 of MenACWY control vaccination. All receptors derive from an adult in good health. CDR3s include the opening cysteine and the closing phenylalanine or tryptophan. D genes are given only for firm matches. For some rows the clone size is stated as once, few or many, or as a class when expanded; others skip it.

D,size,V,length,J,CDR3,DNA
TRBD2,NA,TRBV5-3,18,TRBJ2-7,CARSLDRLAGGKTYEQYF,TGTGCCAGAAGCTTGGATCGACTAGCGGGGGGAAAAACCTACGAGCAGTACTTC
NA,NA,TRBV19,15,TRBJ2-7,CASPKGERGHYEQYF,TGTGCCTCTCCCAAGGGGGAGCGGGGACACTACGAGCAGTACTTC
NA,NA,TRBV30,13,TRBJ1-3,CAWSPYVGNTIYF,TGTGCCTGGAGTCCCTACGTTGGAAACACCATATATTTT
NA,NA,TRBV5-1,15,TRBJ1-2,CASSLGGVGDYGYTF,TGCGCCAGCAGCTTGGGAGGGGTAGGTGACTATGGCTACACCTTC
NA,NA,TRBV6-1,15,TRBJ1-5,CASSEENFSNQPQHF,TGTGCCAGCAGTGAAGAGAATTTTAGCAATCAGCCCCAGCATTTT
NA,NA,TRBV24-1,14,TRBJ1-1,CATSEGGSRTEAFF,TGTGCCACCAGTGAGGGCGGGTCGAGGACTGAAGCTTTCTTT
TRBD1,NA,TRBV10-3,15,TRBJ2-2,CAISETGGAAGELFF,TGTGCCATCAGTGAAACAGGGGGCGCAGCCGGGGAGCTGTTTTTT
NA,few,TRBV11-2,15,TRBJ2-1,CASRHRDLRGNEQFF,TGTGCCAGCAGACATCGGGACCTCCGGGGGAATGAGCAGTTCTTC
NA,NA,TRBV6-1,10,TRBJ2-3,CASSEQTQYF,TGTGCCAGCAGTGAACAAACGCAGTATTTT
NA,NA,TRBV5-1,14,TRBJ1-2,CASSLVLSSYGYTF,TGCGCCAGCAGCTTGGTTCTCTCTTCCTATGGCTACACCTTC
NA,NA,TRBV28,18,TRBJ1-5,CASSTDRAPGLSNQPQHF,TGTGCCAGCAGTACAGACCGAGCGCCGGGACTCAGCAATCAGCCCCAGCATTTT
TRBD1,NA,TRBV28,19,TRBJ2-3,CASSFFRGRAISSTDTQYF,TGTGCCAGCAGTTTTTTCAGGGGGCGGGCTATCTCTAGCACAGATACGCAGTATTTT
TRBD1,once,TRBV4-1,15,TRBJ1-5,CASSQVQGEHQPQHF,TGCGCCAGCAGCCAAGTCCAGGGGGAACATCAGCCCCAGCATTTT
TRBD1,NA,TRBV25-1,15,TRBJ1-4,CASSELGTADEKLFF,TGTGCCAGCAGTGAATTAGGGACAGCGGATGAAAAACTGTTTTTT
TRBD1,NA,TRBV5-1,17,TRBJ1-6,CASSLGQGRPYNSPLHF,TGCGCCAGCAGCTTGGGACAGGGACGCCCATATAATTCACCCCTCCACTTT
NA,once,TRBV6-5,15,TRBJ1-4,CASSQESGADEKLFF,TGTGCCAGCAGCCAAGAATCAGGGGCGGATGAAAAACTGTTTTTT
NA,NA,TRBV4-3,16,TRBJ2-2,CASSQGLSLNTGELFF,TGCGCCAGCAGCCAAGGGTTGTCCTTAAACACCGGGGAGCTGTTTTTT
NA,NA,TRBV6-6,14,TRBJ2-1,CASSSHWRKIEQFF,TGTGCCAGCAGCTCACACTGGAGGAAAATTGAGCAGTTCTTC
NA,once,TRBV11-2,15,TRBJ2-1,CASSLTPSSYNEQFF,TGTGCCAGCAGCTTAACCCCGAGCTCCTACAATGAGCAGTTCTTC
NA,NA,TRBV18,15,TRBJ2-1,CASSPLGPSPYEQFF,TGTGCCAGCTCACCTCTGGGACCCTCTCCCTATGAGCAGTTCTTC
TRBD2,NA,TRBV7-3,13,TRBJ2-3,CASSPGGMSTQYF,TGTGCCAGCAGCCCCGGGGGGATGAGCACGCAGTATTTT
NA,NA,TRBV28,11,TRBJ1-4,CASRTSGGLFF,TGTGCCAGCAGGACGAGCGGGGGGCTGTTTTTT
NA,NA,TRBV7-2,15,TRBJ1-2,CASSPYRTAHYGYTF,TGTGCCAGCAGCCCCTACCGGACGGCACACTATGGCTACACCTTC
NA,NA,TRBV5-1,16,TRBJ1-6,CASSLGGGAHNSPLHF,TGCGCCAGCAGCTTGGGTGGCGGGGCCCATAATTCACCCCTCCACTTT
NA,NA,TRBV11-2,14,TRBJ2-1,CASSPDSSYNEQFF,TGTGCCAGCAGCCCTGACAGCTCCTACAATGAGCAGTTCTTC
NA,NA,TRBV5-1,15,TRBJ1-5,CASSLLGHTDQPQHF,TGCGCCAGCAGCTTGCTGGGGCATACTGATCAGCCCCAGCATTTT
TRBD1,NA,TRBV5-1,15,TRBJ2-2,CASSIDRVGTGELFF,TGCGCCAGCAGCATCGACAGGGTCGGCACCGGGGAGCTGTTTTTT
NA,NA,TRBV28,12,TRBJ1-1,CASRPGGTEAFF,TGTGCCAGCAGGCCGGGGGGAACTGAAGCTTTCTTT
NA,NA,TRBV7-8,15,TRBJ2-2,CASSRDRRSTGELFF,TGTGCCAGCAGCCGAGACCGGAGGTCCACCGGGGAGCTGTTTTTT
NA,NA,TRBV27,12,TRBJ1-2,CASSSPPGGYTF,TGTGCCAGCAGTTCCCCCCCGGGGGGCTACACCTTC
TRBD1,once,TRBV7-8,15,TRBJ1-3,CASSLEGALGNTIYF,TGTGCCAGCAGCTTAGAGGGGGCTCTTGGAAACACCATATATTTT
NA,NA,TRBV3-1/TRBV3-2,15,TRBJ1-5,CASSQDWSSNQPQHF,TGTGCCAGCAGCCAAGATTGGAGTAGCAATCAGCCCCAGCATTTT
NA,NA,TRBV7-2,13,TRBJ1-6,CASSMAGNSPLHF,TGTGCCAGCAGTATGGCAGGGAATTCACCCCTCCACTTT
NA,NA,TRBV6-5,14,TRBJ2-1,CASRFQTPDNEQFF,TGTGCCAGCAGATTCCAGACACCTGACAATGAGCAGTTCTTC
TRBD1,NA,TRBV5-1,14,TRBJ2-2,CASGQGASTGELFF,TGCGCCAGCGGACAGGGGGCGAGCACCGGGGAGCTGTTTTTT
TRBD1,NA,TRBV2,14,TRBJ1-6,CASSGQGYNSPLHF,TGTGCCAGCAGTGGACAGGGATATAATTCACCCCTCCACTTT
NA,NA,TRBV19,13,TRBJ1-1,CASRDSGRTEAFF,TGTGCCAGCCGGGACTCGGGCCGGACTGAAGCTTTCTTT
TRBD2,NA,TRBV7-2,15,TRBJ2-3,CASSGQREGTDTQYF,TGTGCCAGCAGCGGCCAGCGGGAGGGCACAGATACGCAGTATTTT
NA,NA,TRBV5-1,15,TRBJ2-1,CASSFRPSDNNEQFF,TGCGCCAGCAGCTTCCGGCCTAGCGATAACAATGAGCAGTTCTTC
NA,NA,TRBV4-1,13,TRBJ1-2,CASSHQDSYGYTF,TGCGCCAGCAGCCATCAGGACAGCTATGGCTACACCTTC
NA,few,TRBV7-2,15,TRBJ2-3,CASSLLPGSTDTQYF,TGTGCCAGCAGCTTACTCCCGGGGTCCACAGATACGCAGTATTTT
NA,NA,TRBV9,15,TRBJ2-5,CASSVAPGAGETQYF,TGTGCCAGCAGCGTAGCTCCGGGGGCGGGGGAGACCCAGTACTTC
TRBD1,NA,TRBV11-2,15,TRBJ2-7,CASSFGQGATGEQYF,TGTGCCAGCAGCTTCGGACAGGGGGCAACGGGCGAGCAGTACTTC
NA,NA,TRBV6-5,13,TRBJ2-7,CASSSAYFYEQYF,TGTGCCAGCAGTTCCGCCTATTTCTACGAGCAGTACTTC
NA,NA,TRBV2,14,TRBJ1-1,CASSEQQGFTEAFF,TGTGCCAGCAGTGAGCAACAGGGATTTACTGAAGCTTTCTTT
NA,NA,TRBV3-1/TRBV3-2,14,TRBJ1-5,CASSQVHGNQPQHF,TGTGCCAGCAGCCAAGTCCACGGCAATCAGCCCCAGCATTTT
NA,NA,TRBV7-9,14,TRBJ1-2,CASSLGAGNYGYTF,TGTGCCAGCAGCTTAGGAGCAGGGAACTATGGCTACACCTTC
NA,NA,TRBV3-1/TRBV3-2,13,TRBJ2-3,CASSHQGPDTQYF,TGTGCCAGCAGCCATCAAGGACCAGATACGCAGTATTTT
NA,NA,TRBV6-5,15,TRBJ1-1,CASSYSGQLNTEAFF,TGTGCCAGCAGTTACTCAGGACAGTTGAACACTGAAGCTTTCTTT
NA,NA,TRBV7-2,15,TRBJ2-5,CASSPILSGIQTQYF,TGTGCCAGCAGCCCGATATTGTCGGGGATCCAGACCCAGTACTTC
TRBD1,NA,TRBV20-1,11,TRBJ2-7,CSARQGGSQYF,TGCAGTGCCCGACAGGGTGGTTCGCAGTACTTC
NA,NA,TRBV7-2,12,TRBJ2-7,CASSPQSYEQYF,TGTGCCAGCAGCCCACAAAGCTACGAGCAGTACTTC
NA,once,TRBV9,13,TRBJ2-5,CASSVEGPETQYF,TGTGCCAGCAGCGTAGAGGGTCCGGAGACCCAGTACTTC
NA,NA,TRBV7-2,15,TRBJ2-3,CASSLFGGSTDTQYF,TGTGCCAGCAGCTTATTCGGGGGAAGCACAGATACGCAGTATTTT
NA,NA,TRBV4-1,12,TRBJ1-2,CASSQEFVGYTF,TGCGCCAGCAGCCAAGAATTTGTCGGCTACACCTTC
NA,NA,TRBV21-1,13,TRBJ1-2,CASSKCPAYGYTF,TGTGCCAGCAGCAAATGCCCAGCCTATGGCTACACCTTC
NA,NA,TRBV7-2,14,TRBJ2-5,CASSLVRQQETQYF,TGTGCCAGCAGCTTAGTCAGGCAGCAAGAGACCCAGTACTTC
TRBD2,NA,TRBV11-3,15,TRBJ2-1,CASSGTSGIYNEQFF,TGTGCCAGCAGCGGGACTAGCGGGATATACAATGAGCAGTTCTTC